This record covers a single TCR beta chain. Its target is not known. The data stem from a study of T cell responses to AZD1222 COVID-19 vaccine. Using immunoSEQ multiplex PCR, the repertoire was profiled, and TCRdb retains in-frame clones only, with some absent. This repertoire shows about 180,000 clones, just under 95% found once; its top ten account for roughly 1%. General study results and limits: Two AZD1222 administrations were followed by greater Spike-specific TCR breadth and depth. Researchers took repertoire samples only after the peak T cell response had come. There were mostly white British donors and more females than males, and clonal diversity was possibly underestimated. CD4 TCRs linked to vaccination spanned spike, dominating at 160-218 and 743-854.

CDR3 size: 17 residues. Germline CDR1 reads KGHSH; CDR2 reads LQKENI. V shed 3 bases and J shed 4 bases, with 19 bases lying between them. Sequences were derived from peripheral blood, sampled 28 days after the second dose of the MenACWY control vaccine. This clonotype was sampled from an adult who received the MenACWY meningococcal vaccine as a control. The gene calls are TRBV18 and TRBJ1-5, with no clear D. The DNA for the CDR3 is TGTGCCAGCTCACCGTCAGCCATAGGACGCCTGAATCAGCCCCAGCATTTT. It specifies CASSPSAIGRLNQPQHF. Combining the CDR3 with reference TRBV18 and TRBJ1-5 gives the whole variable domain NAGVMQNPRHLVRRRGQEARLRCSPMKGHSHVYWYRQLPEEGLKFMVYLQKENIIDESGMPKERFSAEFPKEGPSILRIQQVVRGDSAAYFCASSPSAIGRLNQPQHFGDGTRLSIL.